The clone carrying this T cell receptor (beta chain) was observed a handful of times. This sample is drawn from a study of blood T cell repertoires in COVID-19. The wider study: Both acute and convalescent COVID-19 samples were obtained from the United States, Italy and Spain. The cDNA or gDNA used as material had been derived from T cells, B-cell-depleted T cells, or PBMCs.

Per the authors' pipeline: Amplification of reference gene primers was used by the study to estimate nucleated cell counts. This table comes from immunoSEQ multiplex PCR, and its TCRdb copy is limited to in-frame clones, with some not included. The DNA gave D and trimming, while V, J and clone size come from that table. Among about 190,000 clones listed, 70% to 85% were seen once. This CDR3 has 14 amino acids. V shed 5 bases and J 6 bases; nucleotides not matched to a gene: 8. CDR1 is MDHEN, CDR2 SYDVKM, per germline. The sequence derives from a woman aged 50 to 65 with acute or convalescent COVID-19. Sample: peripheral blood. This chain links TRBV28 with TRBJ1-1; 8 bases are a match to TRBD1. CDR3 region: CASSATATGAEAFF. The CDR3 DNA is TGTGCCAGCAGTGCGACAGCGACAGGGGCTGAAGCTTTCTTT.